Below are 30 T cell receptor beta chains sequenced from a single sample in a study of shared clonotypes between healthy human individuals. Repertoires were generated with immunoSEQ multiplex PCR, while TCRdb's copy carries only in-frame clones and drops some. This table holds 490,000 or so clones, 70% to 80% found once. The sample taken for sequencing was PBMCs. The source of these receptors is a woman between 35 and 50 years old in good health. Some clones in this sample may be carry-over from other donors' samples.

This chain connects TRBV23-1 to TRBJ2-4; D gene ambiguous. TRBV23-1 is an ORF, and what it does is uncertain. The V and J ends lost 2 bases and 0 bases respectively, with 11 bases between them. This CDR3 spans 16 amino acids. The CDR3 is CASSQTTSLAKNIQYF. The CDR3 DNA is TGCGCCAGCAGTCAAACGACTTCACTAGCCAAAAACATTCAGTACTTC.

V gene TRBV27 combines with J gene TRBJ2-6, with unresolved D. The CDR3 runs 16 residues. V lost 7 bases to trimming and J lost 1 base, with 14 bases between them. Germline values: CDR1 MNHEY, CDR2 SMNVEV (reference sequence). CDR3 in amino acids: CASTISRPSGANVLTF. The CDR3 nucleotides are TGTGCCAGCACAATCTCCCGACCTTCTGGGGCCAACGTCCTGACTTTC. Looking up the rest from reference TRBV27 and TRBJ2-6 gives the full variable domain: EAQVTQNPRYLITVTGKKLTVTCSQNMNHEYMSWYRQDPGLGLRQIYYSMNVEVTDKGDVPEGYKVSRKEKRNFPLILESPSPNQTSLYFCASTISRPSGANVLTFGAGSRLTVL.

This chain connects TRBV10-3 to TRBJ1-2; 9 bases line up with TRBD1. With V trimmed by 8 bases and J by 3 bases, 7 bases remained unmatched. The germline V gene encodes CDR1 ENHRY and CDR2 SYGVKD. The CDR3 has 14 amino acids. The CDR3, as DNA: TGTGCCATCCAATTGGACAGGGGTGACTATGGCTACACCTTC. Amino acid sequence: CAIQLDRGDYGYTF.

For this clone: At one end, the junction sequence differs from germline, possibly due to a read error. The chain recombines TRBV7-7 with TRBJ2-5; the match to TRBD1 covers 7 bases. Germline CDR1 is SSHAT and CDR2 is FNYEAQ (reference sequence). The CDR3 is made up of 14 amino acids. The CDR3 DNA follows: TGTGCTAGCAGTCCGGGACAGACACAAGAGACCCAGTACTTC. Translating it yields CASSPGQTQETQYF.

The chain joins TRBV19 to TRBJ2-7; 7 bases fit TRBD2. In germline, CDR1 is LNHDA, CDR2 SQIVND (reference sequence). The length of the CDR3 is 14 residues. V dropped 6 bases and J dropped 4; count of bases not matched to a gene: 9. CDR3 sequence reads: CASSRGERLYEQYF. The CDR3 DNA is TGTGCCAGTAGCCGGGGGGAGCGGTTGTACGAGCAGTACTTC.

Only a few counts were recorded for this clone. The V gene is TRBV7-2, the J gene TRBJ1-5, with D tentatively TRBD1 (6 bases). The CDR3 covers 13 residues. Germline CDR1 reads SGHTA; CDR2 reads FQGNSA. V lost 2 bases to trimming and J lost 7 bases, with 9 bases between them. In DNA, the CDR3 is TGTGCCAGCAGCTTAAGGAGGGGGCAGCCCCAGCATTTT. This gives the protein CASSLRRGQPQHF.

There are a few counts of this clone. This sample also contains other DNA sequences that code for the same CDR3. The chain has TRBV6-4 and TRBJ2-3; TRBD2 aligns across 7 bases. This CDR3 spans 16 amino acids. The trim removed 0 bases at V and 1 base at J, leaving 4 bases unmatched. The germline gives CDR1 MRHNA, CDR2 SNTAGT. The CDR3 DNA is TGTGCCAGCAGTGACTCTACGGGAGGTGGCACAGATACGCAGTATTTT. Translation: CASSDSTGGGTDTQYF.

The CDR3 DNA follows: TGTGCCAGTCAAGTGGGGGGAGTACCCCTCAATCAGCCCCAGCATTTT. This sequence encodes CASQVGGVPLNQPQHF. This chain joins TRBV19 and TRBJ1-5, with a weak D call TRBD1 (5 bases). The CDR3 contains 16 residues. Germline CDR1 reads LNHDA; CDR2 reads SQIVND (reference sequence). The ends were cut back, 8 bases at V and 3 bases at J, with 20 bases in the middle.

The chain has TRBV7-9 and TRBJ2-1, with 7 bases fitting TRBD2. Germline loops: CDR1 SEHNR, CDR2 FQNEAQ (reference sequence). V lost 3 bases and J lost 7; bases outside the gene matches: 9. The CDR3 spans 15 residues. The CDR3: CASSFSGILGNEQFF. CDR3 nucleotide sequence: TGTGCCAGCAGCTTCAGCGGGATCCTCGGGAATGAGCAGTTCTTC.

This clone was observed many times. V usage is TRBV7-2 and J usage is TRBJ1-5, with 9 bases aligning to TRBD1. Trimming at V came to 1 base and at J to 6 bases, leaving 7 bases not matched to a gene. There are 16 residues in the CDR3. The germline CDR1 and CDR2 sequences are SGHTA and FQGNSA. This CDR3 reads CASSLGDRVTGQPQHF. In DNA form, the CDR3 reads TGTGCCAGCAGCTTAGGGGACAGGGTTACTGGTCAGCCCCAGCATTTT.

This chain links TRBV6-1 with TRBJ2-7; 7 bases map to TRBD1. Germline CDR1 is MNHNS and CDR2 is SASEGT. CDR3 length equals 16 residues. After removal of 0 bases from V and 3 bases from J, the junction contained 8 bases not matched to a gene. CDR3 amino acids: CASSEAGKGALYEQYF. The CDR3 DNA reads TGTGCCAGCAGTGAAGCCGGGAAGGGGGCCCTCTACGAGCAGTACTTC.

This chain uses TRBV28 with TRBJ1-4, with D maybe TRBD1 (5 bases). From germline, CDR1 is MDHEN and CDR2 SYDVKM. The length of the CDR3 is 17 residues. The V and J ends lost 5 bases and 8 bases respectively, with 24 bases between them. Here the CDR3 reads CASSPHPGLPHNEKLFF. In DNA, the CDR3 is TGTGCCAGCAGTCCACACCCGGGGCTTCCCCACAACGAAAAACTGTTTTTT.

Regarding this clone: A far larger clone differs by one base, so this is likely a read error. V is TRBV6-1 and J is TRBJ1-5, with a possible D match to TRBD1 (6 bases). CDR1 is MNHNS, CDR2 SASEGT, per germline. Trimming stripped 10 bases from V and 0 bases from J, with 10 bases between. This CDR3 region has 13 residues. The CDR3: CATHRDSNQPQHF. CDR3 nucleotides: TGTGCCACCCACAGGGATAGCAATCAGCCCCAGCATTTT.

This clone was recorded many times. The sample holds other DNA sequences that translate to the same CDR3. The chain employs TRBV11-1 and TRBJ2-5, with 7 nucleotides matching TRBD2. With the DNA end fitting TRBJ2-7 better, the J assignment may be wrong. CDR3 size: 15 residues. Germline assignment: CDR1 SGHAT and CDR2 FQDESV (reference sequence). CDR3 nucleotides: TGTGCCAGCAGCTTAGCAGTGACTAGCAGCTACGAGCAGTACTTC. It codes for CASSLAVTSSYEQYF.

The CDR3 loop is CASSGSVMDEKLFF. The CDR3 nucleotides are TGTGCCAGCAGCGGGTCAGTAATGGACGAAAAACTGTTTTTT. The chain combines TRBV6-6 with TRBJ1-4; D is unresolved. The V gene lost 6 bases and the J gene lost 8 bases, with 16 bases spanning the gap. The CDR3 totals 14 residues. Per the germline V gene, CDR1 is MNHNY and CDR2 is SVGAGI (reference sequence).

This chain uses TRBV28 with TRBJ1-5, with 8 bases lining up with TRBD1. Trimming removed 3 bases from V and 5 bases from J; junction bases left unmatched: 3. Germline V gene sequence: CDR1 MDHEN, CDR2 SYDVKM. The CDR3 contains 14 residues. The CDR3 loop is CASSFGTGHQPQHF. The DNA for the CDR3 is TGTGCCAGCAGTTTCGGGACAGGTCATCAGCCCCAGCATTTT. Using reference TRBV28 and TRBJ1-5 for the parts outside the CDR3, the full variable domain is DVKVTQSSRYLVKRTGEKVFLECVQDMDHENMFWYRQDPGLGLRLIYFSYDVKMKEKGDIPEGYSVSREKKERFSLILESASTNQTSMYLCASSFGTGHQPQHFGDGTRLSIL.

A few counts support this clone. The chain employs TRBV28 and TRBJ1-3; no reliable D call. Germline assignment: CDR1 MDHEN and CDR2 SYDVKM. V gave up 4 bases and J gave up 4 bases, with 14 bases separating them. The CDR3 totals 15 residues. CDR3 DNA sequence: TGTGCCAGCAGTTCCTTCAGGCGGTCAGGAAACACCATATATTTT. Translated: CASSSFRRSGNTIYF.

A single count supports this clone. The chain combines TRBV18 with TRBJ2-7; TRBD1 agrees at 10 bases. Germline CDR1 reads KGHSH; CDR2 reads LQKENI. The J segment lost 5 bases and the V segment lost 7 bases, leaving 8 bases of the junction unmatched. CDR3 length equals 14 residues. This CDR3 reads CASLRTTGGNEQYF. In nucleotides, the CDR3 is TGTGCCAGCTTACGAACGACAGGGGGCAACGAGCAGTACTTC.

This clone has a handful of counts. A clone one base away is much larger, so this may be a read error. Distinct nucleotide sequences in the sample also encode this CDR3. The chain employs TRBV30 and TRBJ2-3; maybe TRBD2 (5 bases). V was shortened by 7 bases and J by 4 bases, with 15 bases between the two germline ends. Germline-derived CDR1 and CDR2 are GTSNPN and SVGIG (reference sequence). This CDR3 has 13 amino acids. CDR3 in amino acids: CASSGGLADTQYF. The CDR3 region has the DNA TGTGCCTCGAGCGGCGGGCTGGCAGATACGCAGTATTTT. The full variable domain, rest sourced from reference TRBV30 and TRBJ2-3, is SQTIHQWPATLVQPVGSPLSLECTVEGTSNPNLYWYRQAAGRGLQLLFYSVGIGQISSEVPQNLSASRPQDRQFILSSKKLLLSDSGFYLCASSGGLADTQYFGPGTRLTVL.

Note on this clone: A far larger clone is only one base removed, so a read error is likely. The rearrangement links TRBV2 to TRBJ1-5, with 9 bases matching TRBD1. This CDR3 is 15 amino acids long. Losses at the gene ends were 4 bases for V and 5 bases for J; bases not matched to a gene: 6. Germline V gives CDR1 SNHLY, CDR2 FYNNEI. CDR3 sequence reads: CASSGDRDSDQPQHF. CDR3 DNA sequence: TGTGCCAGCAGTGGGGACAGGGACAGCGATCAGCCCCAGCATTTT.

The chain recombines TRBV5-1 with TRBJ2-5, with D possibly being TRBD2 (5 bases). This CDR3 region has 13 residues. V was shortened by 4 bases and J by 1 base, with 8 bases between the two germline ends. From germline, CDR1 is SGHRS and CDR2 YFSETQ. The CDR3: CASSTDFQETQYF. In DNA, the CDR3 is TGCGCCAGCAGCACGGACTTCCAAGAGACCCAGTACTTC. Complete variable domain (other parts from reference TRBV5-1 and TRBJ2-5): KAGVTQTPRYLIKTRGQQVTLSCSPISGHRSVSWYQQTPGQGLQFLFEYFSETQRNKGNFPGRFSGRQFSNSRSEMNVSTLELGDSALYLCASSTDFQETQYFGPGTRLLVL.

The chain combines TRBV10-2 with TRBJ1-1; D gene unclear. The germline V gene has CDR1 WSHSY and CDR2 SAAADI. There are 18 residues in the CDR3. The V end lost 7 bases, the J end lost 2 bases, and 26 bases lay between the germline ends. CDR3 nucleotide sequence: TGCGCCAGCACCCCCTTACAAGACACCTTCCTCTTCAACACTGAAGCTTTCTTT. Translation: CASTPLQDTFLFNTEAFF.

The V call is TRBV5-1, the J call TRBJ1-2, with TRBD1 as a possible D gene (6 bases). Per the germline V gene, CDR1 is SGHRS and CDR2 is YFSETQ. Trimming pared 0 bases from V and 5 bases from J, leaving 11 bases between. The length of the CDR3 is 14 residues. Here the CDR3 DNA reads TGCGCCAGCAGCTTGGATGGGGGCAGGTATGGCTACACCTTC. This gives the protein CASSLDGGRYGYTF.

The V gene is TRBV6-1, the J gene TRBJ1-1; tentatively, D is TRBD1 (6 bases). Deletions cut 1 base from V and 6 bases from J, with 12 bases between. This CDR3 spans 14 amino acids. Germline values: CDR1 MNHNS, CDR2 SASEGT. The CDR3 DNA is TGTGCCAGCAGTGAAGGGCAGTGGACAGCTGAAGCTTTCTTT. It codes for CASSEGQWTAEAFF.

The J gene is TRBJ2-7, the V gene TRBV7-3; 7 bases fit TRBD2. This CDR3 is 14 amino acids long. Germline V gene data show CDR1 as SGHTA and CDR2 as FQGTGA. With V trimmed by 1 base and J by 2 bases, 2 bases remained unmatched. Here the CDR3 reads CASSLRREAYEQYF. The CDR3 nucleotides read TGTGCCAGCAGCTTAAGACGGGAGGCCTACGAGCAGTACTTC.

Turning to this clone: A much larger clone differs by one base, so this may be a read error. The CDR3 here is CAWGWSGYGYTF. The DNA of the CDR3 is TGTGCCTGGGGTTGGTCCGGATATGGCTACACCTTC. The chain uses TRBV30 and TRBJ1-2; D remains ambiguous. V was trimmed by 5 bases and J by 5 bases, leaving 12 bases between them. The germline CDR1 and CDR2 sequences are GTSNPN and SVGIG (reference sequence). The CDR3 totals 12 residues.

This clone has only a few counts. This chain's CDR3 is CASSFQGHPSVYNEQFF. The DNA for the CDR3 is TGCGCCAGCAGCTTCCAGGGACACCCAAGTGTCTACAATGAGCAGTTCTTC. V usage is TRBV5-1 and J usage is TRBJ2-1; tentative D call: TRBD1 (6 bases). CDR1 is SGHRS, CDR2 YFSETQ, per germline. V was cut by 2 bases and J by 3 bases, with 18 bases left in between. There are 17 residues in the CDR3.

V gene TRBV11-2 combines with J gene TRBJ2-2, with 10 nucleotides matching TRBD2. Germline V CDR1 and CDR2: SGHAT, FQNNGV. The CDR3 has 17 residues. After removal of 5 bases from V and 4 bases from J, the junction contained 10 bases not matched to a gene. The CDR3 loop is CASSLPRTSGRTGELFF. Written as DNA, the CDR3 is TGTGCCAGCAGCCTTCCCCGGACTAGCGGCCGCACCGGGGAGCTGTTTTTT. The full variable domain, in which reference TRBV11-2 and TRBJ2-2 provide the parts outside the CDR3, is EAGVAQSPRYKIIEKRQSVAFWCNPISGHATLYWYQQILGQGPKLLIQFQNNGVVDDSQLPKDRFSAERLKGVDSTLKIQPAKLEDSAVYLCASSLPRTSGRTGELFFGEGSRLTVL.

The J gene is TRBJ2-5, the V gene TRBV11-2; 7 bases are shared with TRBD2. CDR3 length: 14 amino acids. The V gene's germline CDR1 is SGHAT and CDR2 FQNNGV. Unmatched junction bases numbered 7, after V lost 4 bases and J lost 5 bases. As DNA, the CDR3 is TGTGCCAGCAGCTCGGGACCAGCGGGGGAGACCCAGTACTTC. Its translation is CASSSGPAGETQYF.

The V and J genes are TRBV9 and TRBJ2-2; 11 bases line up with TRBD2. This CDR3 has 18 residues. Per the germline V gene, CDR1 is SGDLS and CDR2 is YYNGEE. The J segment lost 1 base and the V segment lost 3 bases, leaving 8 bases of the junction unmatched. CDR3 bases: TGTGCCAGCAGCGACCGAAGAGGGACTAGCGGGAACACCGGGGAGCTGTTTTTT. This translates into CASSDRRGTSGNTGELFF.